This T cell receptor (beta chain) appears in the sequencing data of a study of blood T cell repertoires in COVID-19. As for the study in general: In each case, the material was cDNA or gDNA derived from T cells, B-cell-depleted T cells, or PBMCs.

Authors' processing steps: Reference gene primer amplification gave estimated nucleated cell counts. The method was immunoSEQ multiplex PCR; TCRdb's version includes in-frame clones alone and lacks a portion of them. That table gives V, J and clone size, and the DNA gave D and trimming. The profile shows approximately 330,000 clones, around 90% of them singletons. CDR1 is LGHNA and CDR2 is YSLEER in the germline V gene. The V gene end was trimmed by 3 bases and the J gene end by 4 bases; junction bases not matched to a gene: 8. There are 16 residues in the CDR3. Enrollment of patients from Seattle took place during active infection, with longitudinal follow-up.

The clonotype originates from a woman aged 35 to 49 with COVID-19, enrolled during active disease. Sequencing input: peripheral blood. The gene calls are TRBV4-3 and TRBJ2-1; 8 nucleotides align to TRBD1. DNA for the CDR3: TGCGCCAGCAGCCACAGACAGGGGATGCGGTACAATGAGCAGTTCTTC. Protein: CASSHRQGMRYNEQFF.